This T cell receptor beta chain appears in the sequencing data of a study of T cell responses to AZD1222 COVID-19 vaccine. The data were produced by immunoSEQ multiplex PCR, yet TCRdb's version contains in-frame clones alone and is incomplete. Altogether about 140,000 clones are present, approximately 90% being singletons, with the ten largest covering roughly 1.5%. CDR3 length equals 15 residues. CDR1 is SGHRS, CDR2 YFSETQ, per germline. V lost 0 bases to trimming and J lost 0 bases, with 9 bases between them. This chain joins TRBV5-1 and TRBJ1-1; D uncertain. Sequencing used peripheral blood, obtained on day 0 of AZD1222 vaccination. The TCR originated in an adult in good health. The CDR3: CASSLVPTLNTEAFF. As DNA, the CDR3 is TGCGCCAGCAGCTTGGTACCAACTTTGAACACTGAAGCTTTCTTT.